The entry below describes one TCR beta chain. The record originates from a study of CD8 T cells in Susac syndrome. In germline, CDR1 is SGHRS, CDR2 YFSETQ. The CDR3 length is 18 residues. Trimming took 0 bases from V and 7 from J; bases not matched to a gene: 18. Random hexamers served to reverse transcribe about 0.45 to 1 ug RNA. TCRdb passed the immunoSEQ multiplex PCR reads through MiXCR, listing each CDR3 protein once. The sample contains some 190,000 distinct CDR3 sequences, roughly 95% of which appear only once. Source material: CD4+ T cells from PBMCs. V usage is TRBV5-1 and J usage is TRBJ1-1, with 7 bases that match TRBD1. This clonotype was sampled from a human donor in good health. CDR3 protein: CASSLGRRTGVTRGEAFF. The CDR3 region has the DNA TGCGCCAGCAGCTTGGGTCGGAGGACAGGTGTTACGAGGGGTGAAGCTTTCTTT.